Below, 30 T cell receptor beta chains from the same sample are listed, as sequenced in a study of blood T cell repertoires in COVID-19. The assay was immunoSEQ multiplex PCR, and TCRdb's table has in-frame clones only and misses some. The sample records 200,000 to 300,000 clones, about 82% being singletons. The specimen was peripheral blood. These receptors all come from an elderly woman with COVID-19, enrolled during active disease.

V is TRBV19 and J is TRBJ1-2; 7 bases line up with TRBD1. In germline, CDR1 is LNHDA, CDR2 SQIVND (reference sequence). The V gene end was trimmed by 4 bases and the J gene end by 7 bases; junction bases not matched to a gene: 15. This CDR3 region has 16 residues. CDR3 in DNA: TGTGCCAGTAGTAAGTTCGGGGACAGTGTTCCGGGTGGCTACACCTTC. This codes for CASSKFGDSVPGGYTF.

The chain links TRBV28 to TRBJ1-2; no clear D gene. The CDR3 extends over 12 amino acids. Trimming cost V 7 bases and J 4 bases, with 10 bases left between them. CDR1 and CDR2 (germline): MDHEN, SYDVKM. The CDR3 region is CASMGSGYGYTF. DNA for the CDR3: TGTGCCAGCATGGGCAGCGGCTATGGCTACACCTTC.

The J gene is TRBJ1-4, the V gene TRBV6-2 or TRBV6-3; 9 bases map to TRBD1. CDR1 and CDR2 (germline): MNHEY, SVGEGT. V gave up 2 bases and J gave up 7 bases; unmatched junction bases: 5. The CDR3 is made up of 15 amino acids. CDR3 nucleotides: TGTGCCAGCAGTTACCCCGGGACAGGGAGTGAAAAACTGTTTTTT. As protein: CASSYPGTGSEKLFF.

The chain joins TRBV12-3 or TRBV12-4 to TRBJ2-3, with D unclear. The CDR3 consists of 10 residues. Trimming pared 8 bases from V and 8 bases from J, leaving 8 bases between. The CDR3 region is CASGPGTQYF. CDR3 DNA: TGTGCCAGCGGTCCGGGTACGCAGTATTTT.

The chain is built from TRBV6-1 and TRBJ1-5; unclear D gene. Germline CDR1 is MNHNS and CDR2 is SASEGT. The CDR3 extends over 14 amino acids. The ends were cut back, 3 bases at V and 4 bases at J, with 10 bases in the middle. The CDR3 spells CASSDNYSNQPQHF. In DNA form, the CDR3 reads TGTGCCAGCAGTGATAATTACAGTAATCAGCCCCAGCATTTT.

The chain recombines TRBV2 with TRBJ1-5, with TRBD1 matching over 11 bases. Germline assignment: CDR1 SNHLY and CDR2 FYNNEI. Trimming took 7 bases from V and 6 from J; bases not matched to a gene: 2. The CDR3 is 13 amino acids. The CDR3 spells CASKDRGRQPQHF. The CDR3 DNA is TGTGCCAGCAAGGACAGGGGGCGTCAGCCCCAGCATTTT.

This rearrangement joins TRBV19 to TRBJ1-5, with 10 bases fitting TRBD1. This CDR3 is 16 amino acids long. V gave up 6 bases and J gave up 4 bases; unmatched junction bases: 9. Germline CDR1 LNHDA, CDR2 SQIVND (reference sequence). CDR3 sequence reads: CASSLSGTGVNQPQHF. The CDR3, as DNA: TGTGCCAGTAGCTTATCCGGGACAGGGGTGAATCAGCCCCAGCATTTT. Using reference TRBV19 and TRBJ1-5 for the parts outside the CDR3, the full variable domain is DGGITQSPKYLFRKEGQNVTLSCEQNLNHDAMYWYRQDPGQGLRLIYYSQIVNDFQKGDIAEGYSVSREKKESFPLTVTSAQKNPTAFYLCASSLSGTGVNQPQHFGDGTRLSIL.

V usage is TRBV7-2 and J usage is TRBJ2-2; 10 positions match TRBD2. V lost 1 base and J lost 5; bases outside the gene matches: 7. The CDR3 extends over 17 amino acids. Germline CDR1 SGHTA, CDR2 FQGNSA. CDR3 region: CASSLVGSGGHTGELFF. The CDR3 nucleotides are TGTGCCAGCAGCTTAGTCGGTAGCGGGGGGCATACCGGGGAGCTGTTTTTT.

The V call is TRBV19, the J call TRBJ1-1; D gene ambiguous. This CDR3 has 14 amino acids. Trimming stripped 8 bases from V and 4 bases from J, with 17 bases between. The germline V gene encodes CDR1 LNHDA and CDR2 SQIVND (reference sequence). Here the CDR3 reads CASQASKERTEAFF. The DNA of the CDR3 is TGTGCCAGTCAAGCGTCTAAGGAGCGCACTGAAGCTTTCTTT. The full variable domain, rest sourced from reference TRBV19 and TRBJ1-1, is DGGITQSPKYLFRKEGQNVTLSCEQNLNHDAMYWYRQDPGQGLRLIYYSQIVNDFQKGDIAEGYSVSREKKESFPLTVTSAQKNPTAFYLCASQASKERTEAFFGQGTRLTVV.

The rearrangement links TRBV6-5 to TRBJ2-3, with D perhaps TRBD2 (7 bases). Trimming left V 4 bases short and J 2 bases short, with 10 bases between. This CDR3 spans 14 amino acids. In germline, CDR1 is MNHEY, CDR2 SVGAGI. The CDR3 sequence is CASSLGGATDTQYF. The CDR3 DNA sequence: TGTGCCAGCAGTTTGGGGGGGGCCACAGATACGCAGTATTTT.

The chain carries TRBV5-1 and TRBJ2-7; D call uncertain. Trimming shortened V by 1 base and J by 2 bases, and 10 bases separated the two germline ends. The CDR3 consists of 14 residues. Germline V gene sequence: CDR1 SGHRS, CDR2 YFSETQ. The CDR3 protein is CASSLTVGPYEQYF. CDR3 bases: TGCGCCAGCAGCTTGACAGTCGGCCCCTACGAGCAGTACTTC.

This clone showed up just a few times. Other DNA sequences in the sample encode the same CDR3. The genes are TRBV18 and TRBJ1-2, with D possibly being TRBD1 (6 bases). This CDR3 spans 14 amino acids. V lost 3 bases, J lost 0 bases, and 8 bases lay in between. From germline, CDR1 is KGHSH and CDR2 LQKENI. The DNA of the CDR3 is TGTGCCAGCTCACCGGACAGAACTAACTATGGCTACACCTTC. This sequence encodes CASSPDRTNYGYTF.

This clone has more than one count but fewer than ten. The genes are TRBV6-2 or TRBV6-3 and TRBJ2-1; D is uncertain. CDR1 is MNHEY and CDR2 is SVGEGT in the germline V gene. V was pared by 5 bases and J by 1 base, with 3 bases between. This CDR3 contains 12 residues. The chain's CDR3 is CASSQSYNEQFF. CDR3 sequence (DNA): TGTGCCAGCAGTCAGTCCTACAATGAGCAGTTCTTC.

This clone appeared once. The chain couples TRBV4-2 to TRBJ1-1, with TRBD1 as a possible D gene (5 bases). Deletions cut 0 bases from V and 4 bases from J, with 15 bases between. The CDR3 contains 16 residues. CDR1 and CDR2 (germline): LGHNA, YNFKEQ. The CDR3 DNA sequence: TGTGCCAGCAGCCAAGACGTGGCTACAGGCCGCACTGAAGCTTTCTTT. Protein: CASSQDVATGRTEAFF.

The chain uses TRBV6-1 and TRBJ2-7; TRBD1 matches 8 bases. The ends lost 2 bases at V and 1 base at J; junction bases unmatched: 4. The CDR3 is made up of 15 amino acids. Per germline, CDR1 MNHNS and CDR2 SASEGT. The CDR3: CASSESRTGSYEQYF. The CDR3 region has the DNA TGTGCCAGCAGTGAATCCCGGACAGGGTCCTACGAGCAGTACTTC.

V is TRBV5-1 and J is TRBJ2-7, with 9 positions matching TRBD1. This CDR3 is 16 amino acids long. V dropped 3 bases and J dropped 6; count of bases not matched to a gene: 13. Germline assignment: CDR1 SGHRS and CDR2 YFSETQ. For the CDR3, the DNA is TGCGCCAGCAGCTCTCTACAACAGGGGGCAGGATCCGAGCAGTACTTC. Translating it yields CASSSLQQGAGSEQYF.

The rearrangement links TRBV27 to TRBJ2-1; 11 bases align to TRBD2. J lost 8 bases, V lost 3 bases, and 6 bases had no gene match. The CDR3 covers 15 residues. Germline values: CDR1 MNHEY, CDR2 SMNVEV (reference sequence). CDR3 in amino acids: CASSFPSGGLYEQFF. The DNA of the CDR3 is TGTGCCAGCAGTTTCCCTAGCGGGGGGCTTTATGAGCAGTTCTTC.

The chain uses TRBV5-1 and TRBJ2-4; weak D call: TRBD1 (5 bases). CDR3 length: 14 amino acids. CDR1 and CDR2 from the germline V gene are SGHRS and YFSETQ. V was pared by 0 bases and J by 11 bases, with 15 bases between. This CDR3 is CASSLESQGIVQYF. In nucleotides, the CDR3 is TGCGCCAGCAGCTTGGAATCGCAGGGAATCGTTCAGTACTTC.

Notes on this clone: Within the sample, other DNA sequences also encode this same CDR3. The rearrangement links TRBV30 to TRBJ1-5, with D uncertain. Between the trimmed V and J ends, which lost 1 base and 1 base, there was a span of 5 bases. This CDR3 contains 13 residues. CDR1 and CDR2 (germline): GTSNPN, SVGIG (reference sequence). Here the CDR3 reads CAWSGQSNQPQHF. As DNA, the CDR3 is TGTGCCTGGAGTGGACAAAGCAATCAGCCCCAGCATTTT.

This sequence joins TRBV19 and TRBJ2-1; a possible D gene is TRBD2 (6 bases). Germline-derived CDR1 and CDR2 are LNHDA and SQIVND (reference sequence). This CDR3 is 15 amino acids long. The V end lost 3 bases, the J end lost 8 bases, and 17 bases lay between the germline ends. The CDR3 nucleotides are TGTGCCAGTAGTATGTCCGGGGGAGTCTGGGATGAGCAGTTCTTC. It translates to CASSMSGGVWDEQFF.

The CDR3 nucleotides are TGTGCCTGGAGTGTGTTGAGGGGGTTCTATGGCTACACCTTC. Protein sequence: CAWSVLRGFYGYTF. The V gene is TRBV30, the J gene TRBJ1-2, with D maybe TRBD1 (6 bases). V was shortened by 0 bases and J by 4 bases, with 12 bases between the two germline ends. Germline V lookup: CDR1 GTSNPN, CDR2 SVGIG (reference sequence). This CDR3 spans 14 amino acids.

This chain uses TRBV25-1 with TRBJ2-2, with TRBD1 matching 8 bases. The germline V gene has CDR1 MGHDK and CDR2 SYGVNS. The CDR3 runs 16 residues. Trimming took 6 bases from V and 4 from J; bases not matched to a gene: 10. CDR3: CASREDRASGTGELFF. CDR3 coding DNA: TGTGCCAGCAGGGAGGACAGGGCATCTGGCACCGGGGAGCTGTTTTTT. The entire variable domain, with the rest obtained from reference TRBV25-1 and TRBJ2-2, is as follows: EADIYQTPRYLVIGTGKKITLECSQTMGHDKMYWYQQDPGMELHLIHYSYGVNSTEKGDLSSESTVSRIRTEHFPLTLESARPSHTSQYLCASREDRASGTGELFFGEGSRLTVL.

This rearrangement joins TRBV5-1 to TRBJ2-1; D is ambiguous. The CDR3 has 15 amino acids. V was trimmed by 0 bases and J by 0 bases, leaving 7 bases between them. CDR1 is SGHRS and CDR2 is YFSETQ in the germline V gene. The CDR3 here is CASSLGASSYNEQFF. The CDR3 DNA reads TGCGCCAGCAGCTTGGGGGCCAGCTCCTACAATGAGCAGTTCTTC.

The rearrangement links TRBV9 to TRBJ1-2; D is perhaps TRBD1 (5 bases). CDR3 size: 14 residues. V shed 0 bases and J shed 8 bases, with 14 bases lying between them. The germline CDR1 and CDR2 sequences are SGDLS and YYNGEE. CDR3 amino acids: CASSVERGREGYTF. In nucleotides, the CDR3 is TGTGCCAGCAGCGTAGAACGGGGGAGGGAAGGCTACACCTTC.

This rearrangement joins TRBV24-1 to TRBJ2-4, with a possible D match to TRBD1 (6 bases). Germline-derived CDR1 and CDR2 are KGHDR and SFDVKD. The length of the CDR3 is 15 residues. The V gene lost 4 bases and the J gene lost 0 bases, with 9 bases spanning the gap. Here the CDR3 reads CATSDPQGAKNIQYF. Written as DNA, the CDR3 is TGTGCCACCAGTGACCCACAGGGAGCCAAAAACATTCAGTACTTC.

This rearrangement joins TRBV2 to TRBJ1-6; D is undetermined. Deletions cut 6 bases from V and 7 bases from J, with 10 bases between. The CDR3 runs 13 residues. Germline V CDR1 and CDR2: SNHLY, FYNNEI. The CDR3 nucleotides are TGTGCCAGCAGAACAGACCCGAATTCACCCCTCCACTTT. Amino acids: CASRTDPNSPLHF.

The genes are TRBV24-1 and TRBJ1-2, with 10 bases identical to TRBD1. This CDR3 is 15 amino acids long. Trimming at V came to 7 bases and at J to 2 bases, leaving 6 bases not matched to a gene. Germline assignment: CDR1 KGHDR and CDR2 SFDVKD. The DNA of the CDR3 is TGTGCCACCAGCCGCGGGACAGGGGAAAACTATGGCTACACCTTC. Its translation: CATSRGTGENYGYTF.

The genes are TRBV3-1 (or the pseudogene TRBV3-2) and TRBJ2-5; D possibly corresponds to TRBD2 (5 bases). V shed 4 bases and J shed 5 bases, with 20 bases lying between them. This CDR3 region has 16 residues. The germline gives CDR1 LGHDT, CDR2 YNNKEL (reference sequence). As DNA, the CDR3 is TGTGCCAGCAGCCTGAGATTCGGAGGAGTAGGGGAGACCCAGTACTTC. Translation: CASSLRFGGVGETQYF.

The CDR3 DNA sequence: TGTGCCAGCAGCTTAAGTATGGCCTCCTACGAGCAGTACTTC. Protein sequence: CASSLSMASYEQYF. The rearrangement uses TRBV11-3 and TRBJ2-7; D is unresolved. Deletions cut 2 bases from V and 0 bases from J, with 8 bases between. The CDR3 has 14 amino acids. CDR1 SGHNT and CDR2 YENEEA come from the germline V gene.

This clone was observed a single time. The chain joins TRBV29-1 to TRBJ1-2, with 11 bases matching TRBD1. The J segment lost 4 bases and the V segment lost 3 bases, leaving 4 bases of the junction unmatched. Germline lookup yields CDR1 SQVTM and CDR2 ANQGSEA. CDR3 length: 14 amino acids. The CDR3 nucleotides are TGCAGCGTTGACGGACAGGGGGCCGGCTATGGCTACACCTTC. Its translation is CSVDGQGAGYGYTF.